This is a list of T cell receptor beta chains from one sample in a study of T cell responses to AZD1222 COVID-19 vaccine. The repertoire was sequenced with immunoSEQ multiplex PCR; TCRdb's copy has only in-frame clones and lacks some. The sample has about 270,000 clones; approximately 94% are singletons. The sequencing here drew on peripheral blood, taken 28 days after the second AZD1222 dose. These TCRs come from an adult who received the AZD1222 COVID-19 vaccine. Each CDR3 is given with its conserved first and last residue. The D gene is left open where the match is weak. Some rows mark clone size as missing; the rest say once, few, many or name a class of expanded clone.

V	D	size	J	DNA	CDR3
TRBV7-2	TRBD1	-	TRBJ1-3	TGTGCCAGCAGCCCCTCATACAGGGGTGGCACCATATATTTT	CASSPSYRGGTIYF
TRBV7-9	-	-	TRBJ2-1	TGTGCCAGCAGCTTCGGGACACTAGCCTACAATGAGCAGTTCTTC	CASSFGTLAYNEQFF
TRBV18	-	-	TRBJ1-1	TGTGCCAGCTCACCGTCGTCAGGGATAGATGAAGCTTTCTTT	CASSPSSGIDEAFF
TRBV5-5	TRBD1	-	TRBJ1-6	TGTGCCAGCAGCGGGGACAGGGGGCTCTCACCCCTCCACTTT	CASSGDRGLSPLHF
TRBV5-1	-	-	TRBJ2-3	TGCGCCAGCATCGGGGACAACGGGGCTACGCAGTATTTT	CASIGDNGATQYF
TRBV30	-	-	TRBJ1-2	TGTGCCTGGAATCCCATCGCGGGAAGCTTCTATGGCTACACCTTC	CAWNPIAGSFYGYTF
TRBV4-3	TRBD1	-	TRBJ1-4	TGCGCCAGCAGCCAAGATTACAGGGGGCGGTGGGAAAAACTGTTTTTT	CASSQDYRGRWEKLFF
TRBV10-1	TRBD1	-	TRBJ1-3	TGCGCCAGCAGTTCCAGGGGGCGTAAGGGAAACACCATATATTTT	CASSSRGRKGNTIYF
TRBV11-1	-	-	TRBJ1-6	TGTGCCAGCAGCAGACGGGATCAGAATTCACCCCTCCACTTT	CASSRRDQNSPLHF
TRBV7-8	TRBD2	-	TRBJ2-7	TGTGCCAGCAGACAGGCCGGGCTAGCGGGGGACTACGAGCAGTACTTC	CASRQAGLAGDYEQYF
TRBV11-2	-	-	TRBJ1-6	TGTGCCAGCAGCTTAGTGTCGTCAGGGGAGTCACCCCTCCACTTT	CASSLVSSGESPLHF
TRBV18	-	few	TRBJ2-7	TGTGCCAGCTCACCACTAGAGGTTCGATCCGAGCAGTACTTC	CASSPLEVRSEQYF
TRBV5-5	TRBD2	-	TRBJ2-2	TGTGCCAGCAGCCCTTACAGCGGGACTAGCGGCACCGGGGAGCTGTTTTTT	CASSPYSGTSGTGELFF
TRBV5-1	TRBD1	-	TRBJ2-7	TGCGCCAGCAGCCCCGGACAGGGGGCGAGGGAAAGCGAGCAGTACTTC	CASSPGQGARESEQYF
TRBV2	-	-	TRBJ1-6	TGTGCCAGCAGTGAAAACAGGGCGGACAATTCACCCCTCCACTTT	CASSENRADNSPLHF
TRBV7-3	TRBD2	-	TRBJ2-7	TGTGCCAGCAGCCCCCGGACTAGCGGTCTATACGAGCAGTACTTC	CASSPRTSGLYEQYF
TRBV5-1	TRBD1	-	TRBJ2-5	TGCGCCAGCAGCGTTCCGGGACAGGGAAGGGGAGAGACCCAGTACTTC	CASSVPGQGRGETQYF
TRBV28	-	-	TRBJ1-5	TGTGCCAGCAGTTACAGCCCCCGGACCGTTAGCAATCAGCCCCAGCATTTT	CASSYSPRTVSNQPQHF
TRBV19	-	-	TRBJ1-1	TGTGCCAGTAGTATAAGACTGGGGAACACTGAAGCTTTCTTT	CASSIRLGNTEAFF
TRBV28	-	-	TRBJ2-1	TGTGCCAGCTTGGACCCCTACAATGAGCAGTTCTTC	CASLDPYNEQFF
TRBV3-1/TRBV3-2	-	once	TRBJ1-5	TGTGCCAGCAGCACCGGGACACGGGACTGCAGCAATCAGCCCCAGCATTTT	CASSTGTRDCSNQPQHF
TRBV28	-	-	TRBJ1-2	TGTGCCAGCAGTCCCCACGGGCCTTCGGAAGGCTACACCTTC	CASSPHGPSEGYTF
TRBV11-2	-	-	TRBJ2-1	TGTGCCAGCAGCTTAGATGAAGGCCGGGTGGGAGAGCAGTTCTTC	CASSLDEGRVGEQFF
TRBV27	-	-	TRBJ1-6	TGTGCCAGCAGTCGACGTGTGCGGGGGTTTTCACCCCTCCACTTT	CASSRRVRGFSPLHF
TRBV12-3/TRBV12-4	-	-	TRBJ2-5	TGTGCCAGCAGTTTTACAGGGAAAGAGACCCAGTACTTC	CASSFTGKETQYF
TRBV19	TRBD2	-	TRBJ2-1	TGTGCCAGTACCACGGGGGGGATTAGGGACAATGAGCAGTTCTTC	CASTTGGIRDNEQFF
TRBV9	-	-	TRBJ1-2	TGTGCCAGCAGCGTAGGGTCAGTGGCTAACTATGGCTACACCTTC	CASSVGSVANYGYTF
TRBV7-2	-	-	TRBJ2-7	TGTGCCAGCAGCTTAGTAGGGGCCTACCGGCCTAGCTACGAGCAGTACTTC	CASSLVGAYRPSYEQYF
TRBV28	-	-	TRBJ1-4	TGTGCCAGCAGGTACGGAGGGTTGGGGGACGAAAAACTGTTTTTT	CASRYGGLGDEKLFF
TRBV9	-	-	TRBJ1-1	TGTGCCAGCAGACCCCCTACAGGGCGAGGATTCACTGAAGCTTTCTTT	CASRPPTGRGFTEAFF
TRBV29-1	-	-	TRBJ2-1	TGCAGCGTTGGAACAGGGTTCTACAATGAGCAGTTCTTC	CSVGTGFYNEQFF
TRBV10-1	-	-	TRBJ1-4	TGCGCCAGCAGTGAGTCGGGGCAGGCGAATGAAAAACTGTTTTTT	CASSESGQANEKLFF
TRBV4-2	TRBD1	-	TRBJ1-1	TGTGCCAGCAGCCAAGGACCGGGACAGGAGAAAACTGAAGCTTTCTTT	CASSQGPGQEKTEAFF
TRBV6-1	TRBD2	-	TRBJ2-1	TGTGCCAGCAGTGAACGAAGGACTAGAATATACAATGAGCAGTTCTTC	CASSERRTRIYNEQFF
TRBV29-1	-	-	TRBJ2-5	TGCAGCGTAGAAAGGGGTATAGGGGAGACCCAGTACTTC	CSVERGIGETQYF
TRBV30	-	-	TRBJ2-1	TGTGCCTGGAAACCCAAGGGCCTTCCCCGGGGTGAGCAGTTCTTC	CAWKPKGLPRGEQFF
TRBV7-9	TRBD1	-	TRBJ1-1	TGTGCCAGCAGCCGACAGGGGGCTGGGACTGAAGCTTTCTTT	CASSRQGAGTEAFF
TRBV5-4	-	-	TRBJ2-7	TGTGCCAGCAGCTTGGCCCGACTCCCCTACGAGCAGTACTTC	CASSLARLPYEQYF
TRBV5-4	TRBD2	-	TRBJ2-2	TGTGCCAGCAGCCCGAGTGGGACTAGCTCGTACGGGGAGCTGTTTTTT	CASSPSGTSSYGELFF
TRBV7-2	TRBD1	-	TRBJ2-7	TGTGCCAGCAGCAGCTGGACAGGGGGTTCCTCCGAGCAGTACTTC	CASSSWTGGSSEQYF
TRBV4-1	TRBD1	-	TRBJ1-6	TGCGCCAGCAGCCCTCGTCCCGGGGACAGGGCCTATTCACCCCTCCACTTT	CASSPRPGDRAYSPLHF
TRBV3-1/TRBV3-2	-	-	TRBJ2-7	TGTGCCAGCAGCCCCCGCGGGGCCTACGAGCAGTACTTC	CASSPRGAYEQYF
TRBV4-3	TRBD1	-	TRBJ1-3	TGCGCCAGCAGCCAAGTTACAGGGGCTCAGCACAACACCATATATTTT	CASSQVTGAQHNTIYF
TRBV10-3	-	-	TRBJ1-5	TGTGCCATCGGGGACGGTAGCAATCAGCCCCAGCATTTT	CAIGDGSNQPQHF
TRBV7-9	-	once	TRBJ1-5	TGTGCCGTGGGGGGGGCGAAGGCCCAGCATTTT	CAVGGAKAQHF
TRBV19	-	-	TRBJ1-1	TGTGCCAGTAGTGCGGGTAACAGCATCACTGAAGCTTTCTTT	CASSAGNSITEAFF
TRBV5-5	TRBD1	-	TRBJ2-1	TGTGCCAGCAGCTTTCAGACAGGGGGCTCCAATGAGCAGTTCTTC	CASSFQTGGSNEQFF
TRBV30	-	-	TRBJ1-2	TGTGCCTGGAGTGTGGGGGGGACCTATGGCTACACCTTC	CAWSVGGTYGYTF
TRBV28	TRBD1	-	TRBJ1-2	TGTGCCAGCAGTTTATTGCTTGGACAGGGCCAAGCTAACTATGGCTACACCTTC	CASSLLLGQGQANYGYTF
TRBV28	-	-	TRBJ2-1	TGTGCCAGCAGCCGGCGAGAGCCCACAGACAATGAGCAGTTCTTC	CASSRREPTDNEQFF